A selection of T cell receptor beta chains follows, all from one sample in a study of PD-L1 blockade in urothelial cancer. Assay used: immunoSEQ multiplex PCR; TCRdb lists only in-frame clones, some missing. The sample contains roughly 40,000 clones, roughly 80% of which appear only once. The sequencing here drew on PBMCs, taken around atezolizumab (anti-PD-L1) treatment. These receptors were obtained from a man between 65 and 79 years old with urothelial cancer. CDR3s leave out the opening cysteine and the closing phenylalanine or tryptophan. Each record gives: V gene, clone size, D gene, J gene, CDR3 protein. D genes are given only for firm matches. A row's size may be missing; if present it is once, few, many or a size class.

v_gene: TRBV19
abundance: NA
d_gene: NA
j_gene: TRBJ1-4
CDR3aa: ASSPMAGSHQLNEKLF

v_gene: TRBV11-1
abundance: NA
d_gene: TRBD2
j_gene: TRBJ2-1
CDR3aa: ASSRIGVAGYNEQF

v_gene: TRBV7-3
abundance: NA
d_gene: NA
j_gene: TRBJ1-1
CDR3aa: ASSLGSSNTEAF

v_gene: TRBV10-3
abundance: NA
d_gene: NA
j_gene: TRBJ2-7
CDR3aa: AISDGGGGRTDEQY

v_gene: TRBV6-1
abundance: NA
d_gene: NA
j_gene: TRBJ1-1
CDR3aa: ASSDKGRVNTEAF

v_gene: TRBV5-4
abundance: NA
d_gene: NA
j_gene: TRBJ2-1
CDR3aa: ASSLDAGTFGDEQF

v_gene: TRBV19
abundance: NA
d_gene: TRBD1
j_gene: TRBJ1-1
CDR3aa: ASSIDQTGLKAF

v_gene: TRBV9
abundance: NA
d_gene: TRBD2
j_gene: TRBJ2-1
CDR3aa: ASSASGAINEQF

v_gene: TRBV7-2
abundance: NA
d_gene: TRBD2
j_gene: TRBJ2-5
CDR3aa: ASSRAGTSYQETQY

v_gene: TRBV7-3
abundance: NA
d_gene: NA
j_gene: TRBJ2-7
CDR3aa: ASSLLPGGRDEQY

v_gene: TRBV5-4
abundance: NA
d_gene: NA
j_gene: TRBJ1-4
CDR3aa: ASSSGGATNEKLF

v_gene: TRBV6-6
abundance: NA
d_gene: TRBD2
j_gene: TRBJ2-5
CDR3aa: ASSYSIPGGGETQY

v_gene: TRBV7-8
abundance: few
d_gene: TRBD1
j_gene: TRBJ1-3
CDR3aa: ASSSLPTGTSGNTIY

v_gene: TRBV10-3
abundance: NA
d_gene: NA
j_gene: TRBJ1-1
CDR3aa: AIRGGRGTEAF

v_gene: TRBV27
abundance: NA
d_gene: NA
j_gene: TRBJ2-2
CDR3aa: ASSTGNTGELF

v_gene: TRBV7-6
abundance: NA
d_gene: NA
j_gene: TRBJ2-2
CDR3aa: ASTLSGPPGELF

v_gene: TRBV14
abundance: once
d_gene: TRBD2
j_gene: TRBJ2-5
CDR3aa: ASSPGRRGNQETQY

v_gene: TRBV14
abundance: NA
d_gene: TRBD1
j_gene: TRBJ2-7
CDR3aa: ASSQVDRVVPPY

v_gene: TRBV2
abundance: few
d_gene: TRBD1
j_gene: TRBJ1-4
CDR3aa: ASGQTGVYEKLF

v_gene: TRBV9
abundance: NA
d_gene: NA
j_gene: TRBJ2-2
CDR3aa: ASSVVRNTGELF

v_gene: TRBV18
abundance: few
d_gene: TRBD2
j_gene: TRBJ2-2
CDR3aa: ASSPGLAGELF

v_gene: TRBV2
abundance: NA
d_gene: NA
j_gene: TRBJ2-7
CDR3aa: ASSEETASEQY

v_gene: TRBV5-6
abundance: NA
d_gene: NA
j_gene: TRBJ2-7
CDR3aa: ASSLDPSPVVEQY

v_gene: TRBV28
abundance: NA
d_gene: TRBD1
j_gene: TRBJ1-2
CDR3aa: ASAWDRGRDYGYT

v_gene: TRBV27
abundance: NA
d_gene: NA
j_gene: TRBJ1-5
CDR3aa: ASSFEGQGQPQH

v_gene: TRBV27
abundance: NA
d_gene: NA
j_gene: TRBJ2-2
CDR3aa: ASSFGSTGELF

v_gene: TRBV7-9
abundance: NA
d_gene: NA
j_gene: TRBJ2-1
CDR3aa: ASSPRVHLTMKQF

v_gene: TRBV7-2
abundance: NA
d_gene: TRBD2
j_gene: TRBJ2-3
CDR3aa: ASSPSGGAGGTDTQY

v_gene: TRBV19
abundance: NA
d_gene: NA
j_gene: TRBJ1-1
CDR3aa: ASRLSVLGGVDGVTEAF

v_gene: TRBV25-1
abundance: NA
d_gene: NA
j_gene: TRBJ2-2
CDR3aa: ASGATVTGELF

v_gene: TRBV5-1
abundance: NA
d_gene: TRBD2
j_gene: TRBJ2-7
CDR3aa: ASSFSASGSYEQY

v_gene: TRBV19
abundance: NA
d_gene: TRBD1
j_gene: TRBJ2-2
CDR3aa: ASTPGQGIYGELF

v_gene: TRBV19
abundance: NA
d_gene: NA
j_gene: TRBJ1-2
CDR3aa: ASTKGEESYT

v_gene: TRBV11-2
abundance: NA
d_gene: NA
j_gene: TRBJ2-1
CDR3aa: ASSLGPNNEQF

v_gene: TRBV6-5
abundance: NA
d_gene: NA
j_gene: TRBJ1-1
CDR3aa: ASSYSTPGPTEAF

v_gene: TRBV6-5
abundance: few
d_gene: TRBD2
j_gene: TRBJ2-7
CDR3aa: ASSYALAGEYEQY

v_gene: TRBV15
abundance: NA
d_gene: NA
j_gene: TRBJ2-7
CDR3aa: ATSRDLQGSYEQY

v_gene: TRBV5-6
abundance: NA
d_gene: NA
j_gene: TRBJ2-3
CDR3aa: ASSASGVGTQY

v_gene: TRBV10-3
abundance: NA
d_gene: TRBD1
j_gene: TRBJ2-2
CDR3aa: AISGIAQGANTGELF

v_gene: TRBV7-2
abundance: NA
d_gene: NA
j_gene: TRBJ1-5
CDR3aa: ASSAPGGNQPQH

v_gene: TRBV19
abundance: NA
d_gene: NA
j_gene: TRBJ2-7
CDR3aa: ASSSRELYEQY

v_gene: TRBV27
abundance: few
d_gene: NA
j_gene: TRBJ1-2
CDR3aa: ASSLRGAPDGYT

v_gene: TRBV5-1
abundance: NA
d_gene: TRBD2
j_gene: TRBJ2-1
CDR3aa: ASSYTSRGGRTTYNEQF

v_gene: TRBV9
abundance: NA
d_gene: NA
j_gene: TRBJ2-3
CDR3aa: ASSELATSTDTQY

v_gene: TRBV19
abundance: NA
d_gene: TRBD2
j_gene: TRBJ2-1
CDR3aa: ASSIAGLAINEQF

v_gene: TRBV29-1
abundance: NA
d_gene: NA
j_gene: TRBJ2-6
CDR3aa: SVNSDSDSGANVLT

v_gene: TRBV6-4
abundance: NA
d_gene: TRBD2
j_gene: TRBJ2-1
CDR3aa: ASSKGLAPSNEQF

v_gene: TRBV18
abundance: once
d_gene: TRBD1
j_gene: TRBJ2-2
CDR3aa: ASSSVGQVDTGELF

v_gene: TRBV15
abundance: NA
d_gene: NA
j_gene: TRBJ2-5
CDR3aa: ATSSSPRDQETQY

v_gene: TRBV7-6
abundance: few
d_gene: NA
j_gene: TRBJ2-5
CDR3aa: ASSLGGHETQY

v_gene: TRBV21-1
abundance: NA
d_gene: NA
j_gene: TRBJ2-7
CDR3aa: ASSKGSGRAGHYEQY

v_gene: TRBV4-1
abundance: NA
d_gene: TRBD1
j_gene: TRBJ1-1
CDR3aa: ASSQNRGDTEAF

v_gene: TRBV10-1
abundance: NA
d_gene: TRBD2
j_gene: TRBJ2-1
CDR3aa: ASSDPSGPWNEQF

v_gene: TRBV5-6
abundance: NA
d_gene: NA
j_gene: TRBJ1-1
CDR3aa: ASSLGGDGPERAF

v_gene: TRBV28
abundance: NA
d_gene: NA
j_gene: TRBJ2-3
CDR3aa: ASMRLTDTQY